This T cell receptor (beta chain) was identified during a study of blood T cell repertoires in COVID-19. Turning to the study itself: T cells, B-cell-depleted T cells, or PBMCs supplied cDNA or gDNA.

V trimming: 5 bases; J trimming: 4 bases; junction bases outside the gene matches: 8. The CDR3 is 15 amino acids. Germline values: CDR1 LGHNA, CDR2 YSLEER. Participant reports of clinical history set cohort assignment. The repertoire was sequenced with immunoSEQ multiplex PCR; TCRdb's copy has only in-frame clones and lacks some. The table shows 200,000 to 300,000 clones, with 80% to 90% occurring only once. Sequencing was done on a sample of PBMCs or T cells enriched from blood (not recorded which). This TCR was sampled from a woman aged 30 to 39 who had recovered from COVID-19. The V and J genes are TRBV4-3 and TRBJ2-7, with 10 bases aligning to TRBD1. In DNA form, the CDR3 reads TGCGCCAGCAGCGAACAGGGACAGGGGAAGTACGAGCAGTACTTC. Protein: CASSEQGQGKYEQYF.